The TCR beta chain described here comes from a study of cytomegalovirus exposure and HLA in healthy donors. From germline, CDR1 is SNHLY and CDR2 FYNNEI. Deletions cut 0 bases from V and 3 bases from J, with 3 bases between. The CDR3 covers 12 residues. Points on this clone: Its antigen is currently unknown.

The study, taken as a whole, reports: TCR beta sequences numbering under 20,000 were associated with HLA alleles at 0.05 false discovery rate in a later analysis. Most TCR beta V segments were productive about 87% or about 30% of the time in an earlier analysis. Later analysis demonstrated an association between a missense DCLRE1C variant and TCR beta V- and J-gene trimming.

The study ran its PCR with 60 Vbeta and 13 Jbeta primers. Sequencing was performed with immunoSEQ multiplex PCR; in TCRdb, only in-frame clones are kept and a portion is missing. Its listing shows under 200,000 clones. The V and J genes are TRBV2 and TRBJ2-7; D remains ambiguous. The TCR comes from a woman younger than 30 in good health and CMV-seropositive. Sequenced sample: PBMCs. CDR3 DNA: TGTGCCAGCAGTGAAGCCGGCTACGAGCAGTACTTC. The encoded protein is CASSEAGYEQYF.